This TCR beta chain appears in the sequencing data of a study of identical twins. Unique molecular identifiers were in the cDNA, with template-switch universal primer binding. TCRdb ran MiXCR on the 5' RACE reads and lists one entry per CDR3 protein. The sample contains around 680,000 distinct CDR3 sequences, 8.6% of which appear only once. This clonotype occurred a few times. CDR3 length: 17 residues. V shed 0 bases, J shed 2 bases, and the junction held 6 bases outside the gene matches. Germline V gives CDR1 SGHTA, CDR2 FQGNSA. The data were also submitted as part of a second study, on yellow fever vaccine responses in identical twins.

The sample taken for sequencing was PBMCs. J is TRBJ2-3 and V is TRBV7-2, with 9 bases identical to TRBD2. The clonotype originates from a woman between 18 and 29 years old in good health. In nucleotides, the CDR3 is TGTGCCAGCAGCTTAGCGCTGGCGGGGGGGTCCACAGATACGCAGTATTTT. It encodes CASSLALAGGSTDTQYF.